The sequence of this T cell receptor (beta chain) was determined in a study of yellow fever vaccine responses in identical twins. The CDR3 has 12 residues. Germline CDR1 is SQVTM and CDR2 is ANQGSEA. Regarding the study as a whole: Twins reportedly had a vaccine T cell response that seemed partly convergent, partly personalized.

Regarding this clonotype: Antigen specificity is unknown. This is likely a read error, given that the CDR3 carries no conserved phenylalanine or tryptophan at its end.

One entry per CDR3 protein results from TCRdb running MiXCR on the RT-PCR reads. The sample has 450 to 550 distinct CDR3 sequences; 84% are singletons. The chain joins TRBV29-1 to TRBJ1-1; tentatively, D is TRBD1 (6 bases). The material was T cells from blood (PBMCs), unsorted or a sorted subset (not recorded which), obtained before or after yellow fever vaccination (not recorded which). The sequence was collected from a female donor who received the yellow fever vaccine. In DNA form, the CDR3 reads TGCAGAGGTGGGGGCGTGAACACTGAAGCTTTCTTG. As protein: CRGGGVNTEAFL.